This TCR beta chain was identified during a study of T cell repertoires in cytomegalovirus infection. CDR3 length equals 13 residues. V dropped 6 bases and J dropped 5 bases, with 13 bases sitting between them. TCRdb passed the reads through MiXCR, listing each CDR3 protein once. Of roughly 49,000 distinct CDR3 sequences in the sample, roughly 22% were seen once. As concerns this clonotype: Its antigen is not identified.

The sample here was CD8+ T cells from cultured PBMCs, taken from culture after CMV antigen stimulation. The sequence was obtained from a human donor in good health (CMV status not recorded). Some clones in this sample may be carry-over from other donors' samples. The chain links TRBV12-3 or TRBV12-4 to TRBJ1-1; a weak D match, TRBD1 (5 bases). The CDR3 sequence: CASSADAGTEAFF. CDR3 nucleotides: TGTGCCAGCAGCGCCGACGCAGGGACTGAAGCTTTCTTT.